A selection of T cell receptor beta chains follows, all from one sample in a study of blood T cell repertoires in COVID-19. Data came from immunoSEQ multiplex PCR; TCRdb stores just in-frame clones and leaves some out. The sample has roughly 120,000 clones, 65% to 85% seen once; the top ten hold 1.5% to 2%. Sequenced material: peripheral blood. The source is a man in his 70s with acute or convalescent COVID-19. Each CDR3 is given with its conserved first and last residue. Some rows have no size entry. The others give once, few or many, or a class for an expanded clone.

cdr3_aa cdr3_length j_call clone_size v_call
CASSLAGASTDTQYF 15 TRBJ2-3 NA TRBV7-6
CATRAGATTEAFF 13 TRBJ1-1 NA TRBV6-1
CATSDGTRYYEQYF 14 TRBJ2-7 NA TRBV24-1
CASSWTGYGNTIYF 14 TRBJ1-3 NA TRBV6-5
CASSNPRGGAGGTEAFF 17 TRBJ1-1 NA TRBV25-1
CASSSRSRVSGEPQHF 16 TRBJ1-5 NA TRBV7-8
CASSLPYHTQYF 12 TRBJ2-3 NA TRBV28
CASSKGRDNEQFF 13 TRBJ2-1 NA TRBV7-8
CASSFFSPLSSGANVLTF 18 TRBJ2-6 once TRBV7-6
CASSLANTYEQYF 13 TRBJ2-7 NA TRBV12-3/TRBV12-4
CASSSGGAGANVLTF 15 TRBJ2-6 NA TRBV28
CSVRTDTYEQYF 12 TRBJ2-7 NA TRBV29-1
CATSDASGTGGYTF 14 TRBJ1-2 once TRBV24-1
CASSPGHQNTEAFF 14 TRBJ1-1 NA TRBV5-1
CASSQGQINEKLFF 14 TRBJ1-4 NA TRBV3-1/TRBV3-2
CASSIGLAASTDTQYF 16 TRBJ2-3 once TRBV5-1
CARRLGQSTDTQYF 14 TRBJ2-3 NA TRBV2
CASSLSSGVGYEQFF 15 TRBJ2-1 NA TRBV11-1
CASSIQRGGDTQYF 14 TRBJ2-3 NA TRBV19
CASSLGQGVEQYF 13 TRBJ2-7 NA TRBV5-4
CASSLVSGGYTDTQYF 16 TRBJ2-3 NA TRBV5-1
CASRGRGQNGYTF 13 TRBJ1-2 NA TRBV5-6
CASSLTQGAHGYTF 14 TRBJ1-2 NA TRBV3-1/TRBV3-2
CASSQIAGGGTDTQYF 16 TRBJ2-3 NA TRBV7-7
CASSVELGYNEQFF 14 TRBJ2-1 NA TRBV9
CASSLGSGTGRIGTEAFF 18 TRBJ1-1 NA TRBV5-1
CASREGGDLEQYF 13 TRBJ2-7 NA TRBV10-2
CSASLGDGYTF 11 TRBJ1-2 few TRBV20-1
CASKTGGIGTEAFF 14 TRBJ1-1 NA TRBV28
CASSIGQGYSGANVLTF 17 TRBJ2-6 few TRBV19
CASSPLTGRSTDTQYF 16 TRBJ2-3 once TRBV6-6
CASSQTENTEAFF 13 TRBJ1-1 NA TRBV5-6
CASSESNRGGTEAFF 15 TRBJ1-1 few TRBV10-1
CASSPLAGGKMGNEQFF 17 TRBJ2-1 NA TRBV18
CASSLLMSTDTQYF 14 TRBJ2-3 NA TRBV18
CASSPNPRGEQFF 13 TRBJ2-1 NA TRBV9
CASSVGQGGYGYTF 14 TRBJ1-2 NA TRBV10-2
CASSGQGSNTGELFF 15 TRBJ2-2 few TRBV18
CASSQDRGGDQPQHF 15 TRBJ1-5 NA TRBV4-1